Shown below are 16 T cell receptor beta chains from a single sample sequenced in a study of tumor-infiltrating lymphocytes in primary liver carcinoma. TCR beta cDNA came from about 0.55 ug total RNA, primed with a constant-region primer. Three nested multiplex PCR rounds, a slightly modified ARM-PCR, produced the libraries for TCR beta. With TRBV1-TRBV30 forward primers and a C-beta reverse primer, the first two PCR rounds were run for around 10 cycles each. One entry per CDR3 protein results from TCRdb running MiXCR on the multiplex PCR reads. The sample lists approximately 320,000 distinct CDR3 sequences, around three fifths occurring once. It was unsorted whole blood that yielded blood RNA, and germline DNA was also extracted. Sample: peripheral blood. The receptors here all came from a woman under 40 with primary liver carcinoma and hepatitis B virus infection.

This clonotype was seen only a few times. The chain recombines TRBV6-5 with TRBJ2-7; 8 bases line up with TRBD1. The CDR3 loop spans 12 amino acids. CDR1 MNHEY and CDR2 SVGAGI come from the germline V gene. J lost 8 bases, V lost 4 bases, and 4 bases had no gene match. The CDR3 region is CASSSWTGKQYF. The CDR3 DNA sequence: TGTGCCAGCAGTTCATGGACAGGGAAGCAGTACTTC.

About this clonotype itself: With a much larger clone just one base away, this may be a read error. The CDR3: CASSQRGAQYF. The CDR3 DNA follows: TGTGCCAGCAGTCAACGGGGTGCGCAGTATTTT. The genes are TRBV6-6 and TRBJ2-3, with a weak D call TRBD2 (5 bases). CDR3 size: 11 residues. Germline assignment: CDR1 MNHNY and CDR2 SVGAGI (reference sequence). The germline V and J ends were trimmed by 5 bases and 10 bases, with 10 bases remaining between them.

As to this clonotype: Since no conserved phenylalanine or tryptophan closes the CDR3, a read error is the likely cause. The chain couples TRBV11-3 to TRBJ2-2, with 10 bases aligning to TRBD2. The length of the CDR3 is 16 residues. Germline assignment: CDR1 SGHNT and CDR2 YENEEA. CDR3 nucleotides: TGTGCCAACAGCCCCCGACTAGCGGGGAACACCGGGGAGCTGTTTTCT. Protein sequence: CANSPRLAGNTGELFS.

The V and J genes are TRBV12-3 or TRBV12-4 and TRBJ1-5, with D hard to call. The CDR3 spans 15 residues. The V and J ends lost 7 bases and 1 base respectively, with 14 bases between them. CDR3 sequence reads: CASIFTLRSNQPQHF. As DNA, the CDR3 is TGTGCCAGCATTTTTACATTGAGAAGCAATCAGCCCCAGCATTTT.

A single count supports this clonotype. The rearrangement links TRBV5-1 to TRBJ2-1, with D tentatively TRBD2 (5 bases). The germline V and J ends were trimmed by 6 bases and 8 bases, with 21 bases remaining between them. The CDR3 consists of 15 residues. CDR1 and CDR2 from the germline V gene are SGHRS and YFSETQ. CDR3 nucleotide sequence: TGCGCCAGCAACGACGGGATCCCCCGCCACGATGAGCAGTTCTTC. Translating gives CASNDGIPRHDEQFF.

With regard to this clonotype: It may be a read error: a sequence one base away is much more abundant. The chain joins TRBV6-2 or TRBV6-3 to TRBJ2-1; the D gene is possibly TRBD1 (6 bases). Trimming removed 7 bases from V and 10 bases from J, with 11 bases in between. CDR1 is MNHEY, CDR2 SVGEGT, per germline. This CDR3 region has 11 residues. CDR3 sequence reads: CASNLGQEQFF. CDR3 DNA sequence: TGTGCCAGCAATCTAGGACAGGAGCAGTTCTTC.

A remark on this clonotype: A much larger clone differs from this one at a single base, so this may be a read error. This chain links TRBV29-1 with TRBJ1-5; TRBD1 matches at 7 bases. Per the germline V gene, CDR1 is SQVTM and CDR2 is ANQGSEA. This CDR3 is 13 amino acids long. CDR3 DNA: TGCAACGTGACGACAGGGCTTCATCAGCCCCAGCATTTT. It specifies CNVTTGLHQPQHF.

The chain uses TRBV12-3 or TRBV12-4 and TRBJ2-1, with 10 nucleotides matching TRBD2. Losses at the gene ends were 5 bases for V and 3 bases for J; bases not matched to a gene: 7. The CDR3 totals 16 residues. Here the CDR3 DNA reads TGTGCCAGCAGTCGCCTACTAGCGGGAATCTACAATGAGCAGTTCTTC. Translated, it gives CASSRLLAGIYNEQFF.

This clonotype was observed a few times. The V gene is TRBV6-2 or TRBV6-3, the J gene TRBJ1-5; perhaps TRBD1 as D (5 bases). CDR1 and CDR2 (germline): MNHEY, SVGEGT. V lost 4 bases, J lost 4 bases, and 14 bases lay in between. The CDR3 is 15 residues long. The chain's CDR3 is CASSSADSQNQPQHF. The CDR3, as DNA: TGTGCCAGCAGTTCCGCTGACAGCCAGAATCAGCCCCAGCATTTT.

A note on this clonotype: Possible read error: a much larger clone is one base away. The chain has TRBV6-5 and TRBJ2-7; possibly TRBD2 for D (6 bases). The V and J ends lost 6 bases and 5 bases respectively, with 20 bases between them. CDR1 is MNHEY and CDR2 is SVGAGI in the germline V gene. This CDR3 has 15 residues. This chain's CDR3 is CASSRRTNGFNEQYF. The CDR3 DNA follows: TGTGCCAGCAGCCGCCGGACTAACGGATTCAACGAGCAGTACTTC.

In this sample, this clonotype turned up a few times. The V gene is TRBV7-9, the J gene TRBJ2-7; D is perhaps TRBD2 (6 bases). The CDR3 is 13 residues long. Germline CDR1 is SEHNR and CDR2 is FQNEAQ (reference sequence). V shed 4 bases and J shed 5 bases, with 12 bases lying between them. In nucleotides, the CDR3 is TGTGCCAGCAGCTCTGGCGGGGTGAACGAGCAGTACTTC. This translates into CASSSGGVNEQYF.

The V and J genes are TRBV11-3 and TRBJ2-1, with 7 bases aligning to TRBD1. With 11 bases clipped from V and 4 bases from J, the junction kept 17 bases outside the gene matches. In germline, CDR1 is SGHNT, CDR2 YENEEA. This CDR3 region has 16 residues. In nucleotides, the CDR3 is TGTGCCTGTAGCTTAGATCAGGGGGTCCTTTACAATGAGCAGTTCTTC. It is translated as CACSLDQGVLYNEQFF.

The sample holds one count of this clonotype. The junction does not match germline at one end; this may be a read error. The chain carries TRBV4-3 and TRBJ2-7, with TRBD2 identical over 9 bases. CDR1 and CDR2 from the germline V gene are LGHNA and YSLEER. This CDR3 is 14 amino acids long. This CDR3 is CASSPSAGGLERYF. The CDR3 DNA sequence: TGCGCCAGCAGTCCGTCCGCGGGAGGGCTCGAGCGGTACTTC.

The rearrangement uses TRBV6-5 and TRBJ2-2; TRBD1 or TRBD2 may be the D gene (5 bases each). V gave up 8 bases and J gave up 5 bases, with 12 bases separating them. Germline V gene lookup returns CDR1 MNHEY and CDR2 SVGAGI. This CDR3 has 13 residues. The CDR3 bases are TGTGCCAGCGAGGGGCGTACTACCGGGGAGCTGTTTTTT. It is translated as CASEGRTTGELFF.

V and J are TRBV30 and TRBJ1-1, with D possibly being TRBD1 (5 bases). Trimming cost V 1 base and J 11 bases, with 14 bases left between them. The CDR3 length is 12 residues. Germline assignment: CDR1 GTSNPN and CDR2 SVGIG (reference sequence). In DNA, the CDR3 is TGTGCCTGGAGTGCCCACAGGTCTAGGGCTTTCTTT. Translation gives CAWSAHRSRAFF.

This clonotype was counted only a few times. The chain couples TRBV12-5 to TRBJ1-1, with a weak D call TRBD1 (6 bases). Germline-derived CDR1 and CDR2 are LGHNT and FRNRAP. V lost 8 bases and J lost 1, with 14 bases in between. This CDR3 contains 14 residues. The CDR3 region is CASCEQGGNTEAFF. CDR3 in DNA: TGTGCTAGTTGTGAACAGGGCGGGAACACTGAAGCTTTCTTT.